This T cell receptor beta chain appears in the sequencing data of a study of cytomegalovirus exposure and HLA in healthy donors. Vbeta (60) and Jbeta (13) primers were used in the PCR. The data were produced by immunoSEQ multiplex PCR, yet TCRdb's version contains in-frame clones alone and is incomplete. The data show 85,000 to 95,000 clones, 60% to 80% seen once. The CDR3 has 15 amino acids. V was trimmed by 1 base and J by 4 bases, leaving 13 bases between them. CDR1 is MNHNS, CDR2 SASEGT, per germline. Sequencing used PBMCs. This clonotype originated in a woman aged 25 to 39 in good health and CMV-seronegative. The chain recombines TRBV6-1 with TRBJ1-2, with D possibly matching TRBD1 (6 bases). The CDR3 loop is CASSEGGRGAYGYTF. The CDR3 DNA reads TGTGCCAGCAGTGAAGGGGGCAGGGGTGCCTATGGCTACACCTTC.